This passage covers 26 T cell receptor beta chains from one sample sequenced in a study of cytotoxic CD8 clonotypes in ibrutinib-treated CLL (dated by TCRdb to about 2021). Read against the paper, the sample's time point label means: progressive disease on ibrutinib. Receptors were amplified or captured by the immunoSEQ multiplex PCR assay. Here the immuneACCESS table is served through TCRdb, limited to in-frame sequences with V and J called. Missing clones are a known gap in these copies; in checked studies unresolved V genes cover under half, and the rest lacks a known reason. This sample has around 150,000 clones in its table, and approximately 90% of those were observed once. Approximately 2.9% of the sample goes to the ten largest clones. This specimen was PBMCs, taken at disease progression, from a patient treated with ibrutinib. These receptors originate from a human donor with chronic lymphocytic leukemia.

Only one count was recorded for this clone. This chain links TRBV7-9 with TRBJ2-4; no clear D gene. This CDR3 is built from 14 residues. Germline assignment: CDR1 SEHNR and CDR2 FQNEAQ (reference sequence). V lost 2 bases and J lost 8, with 13 bases in between. The CDR3 here is CASSLIKEVDIQYF. The CDR3 region has the DNA TGTGCCAGCAGCTTAATCAAAGAGGTAGACATTCAGTACTTC.

The V and J genes are TRBV5-1 and TRBJ2-2; D is unclear. The CDR3 runs 15 residues. CDR1 SGHRS and CDR2 YFSETQ come from the germline V gene. Trimming shortened V by 0 bases and J by 2 bases, and 8 bases separated the two germline ends. The chain's CDR3 is CASSLVAANTGELFF. The CDR3 DNA reads TGCGCCAGCAGCTTGGTTGCAGCTAACACCGGGGAGCTGTTTTTT. Looking up the rest from reference TRBV5-1 and TRBJ2-2 gives the full variable domain: KAGVTQTPRYLIKTRGQQVTLSCSPISGHRSVSWYQQTPGQGLQFLFEYFSETQRNKGNFPGRFSGRQFSNSRSEMNVSTLELGDSALYLCASSLVAANTGELFFGEGSRLTVL.

The chain carries TRBV9 and TRBJ1-4; no clear D gene. CDR3 length: 14 residues. V lost 3 bases and J 6 bases, leaving 12 bases between the germline ends. Germline CDR1 reads SGDLS; CDR2 reads YYNGEE. This chain's CDR3 is CASSGRGGHEKLFF. The CDR3 region has the DNA TGTGCCAGCAGCGGACGGGGAGGGCATGAAAAACTGTTTTTT.

The chain has TRBV9 and TRBJ2-7; D not resolved. The CDR3 runs to 16 residues. Trimming took 0 bases from V and 0 from J, leaving 13 bases between them. CDR1 and CDR2 (germline): SGDLS, YYNGEE. The CDR3 loop reads CASSVGPIKSSYEQYF. The CDR3 nucleotides are TGTGCCAGCAGCGTAGGGCCGATCAAGAGCTCCTACGAGCAGTACTTC.

The chain couples TRBV21-1 to TRBJ2-5; the D segment call TRBD2 is taken from the table without a DNA check. TRBV21-1 is recorded as a pseudogene. The CDR3 has 15 residues. CDR3 nucleotide sequence: TGTGCCAGCAGCAAAGGACGAGGTTACCAAGAGACCCAGTACTTC. This sequence encodes CASSKGRGYQETQYF.

This clone was observed once. The CDR3 loop is CASSFQGQGANAEAFF. The CDR3 nucleotides read TGCGCCAGCAGCTTCCAAGGACAGGGGGCGAATGCTGAAGCTTTCTTT. The gene calls are TRBV5-1 and TRBJ1-1; 11 positions match TRBD1. The germline V gene has CDR1 SGHRS and CDR2 YFSETQ. With 2 bases clipped from V and 6 bases from J, the junction kept 9 bases outside the gene matches. The CDR3 length is 16 residues.

This chain uses TRBV11-3 with TRBJ2-7; possibly TRBD1 for D (6 bases). From germline, CDR1 is SGHNT and CDR2 YENEEA. The V end lost 2 bases, the J end lost 6 bases, and 14 bases lay between the germline ends. This CDR3 region has 14 residues. As DNA, the CDR3 is TGTGCCAGCAGCTTAATTGGACAGAGCAGCGAGCAGTACTTC. It codes for CASSLIGQSSEQYF.

The V and J genes are TRBV4-2 and TRBJ2-1; tentative D call: TRBD2 (6 bases). V was clipped by 6 bases and J by 6 bases, with 15 bases between them. The CDR3 has 14 residues. CDR1 is LGHNA, CDR2 YNFKEQ, per germline. The CDR3 loop is CASRGEVDTNEQFF. The DNA for the CDR3 is TGTGCCAGCAGGGGGGAGGTCGATACCAATGAGCAGTTCTTC.

The rearrangement uses TRBV29-1 and TRBJ2-7; a weak D match, TRBD1 (5 bases). V was clipped by 6 bases and J by 4 bases, with 10 bases between them. The CDR3 sequence is 11 residues long. Germline lookup yields CDR1 SQVTM and CDR2 ANQGSEA. The CDR3 DNA reads as TGCAGCGTCGCCGCAGGGTACGAGCAGTACTTC. It codes for CSVAAGYEQYF.

About this clone: The identical CDR3 is also encoded by other nucleotide sequences in the sample. The chain recombines TRBV5-1 with TRBJ1-2; D is unresolved. Germline V lookup: CDR1 SGHRS, CDR2 YFSETQ. There are 12 residues in the CDR3. Deletions cut 0 bases from V and 6 bases from J, with 6 bases between. The CDR3: CASSLGQDGYTF. The DNA for the CDR3 is TGCGCCAGCAGCTTGGGGCAGGATGGCTACACCTTC.

The chain recombines TRBV28 with TRBJ2-7, with 8 positions matching TRBD1. V lost 3 bases and J lost 2; bases outside the gene matches: 12. In germline, CDR1 is MDHEN, CDR2 SYDVKM. There are 17 residues in the CDR3. The CDR3 region is CASSFLSGTGNTYEQYF. CDR3 bases: TGTGCCAGCAGTTTCCTCTCAGGGACAGGAAATACCTACGAGCAGTACTTC.

J is TRBJ2-3 and V is TRBV30; 10 bases fit TRBD2. The CDR3 covers 15 residues. In germline, CDR1 is GTSNPN, CDR2 SVGIG (reference sequence). V lost 5 bases, J lost 0 bases, and 5 bases stayed unmatched. CDR3 in amino acids: CAWRGLATSTDTQYF. In nucleotides, the CDR3 is TGTGCCTGGCGGGGACTAGCGACTAGCACAGATACGCAGTATTTT.

The V call is TRBV25-1, the J call TRBJ2-5; 7 bases match TRBD1. The CDR3 extends over 16 amino acids. CDR1 is MGHDK and CDR2 is SYGVNS in the germline V gene. V lost 2 bases to trimming and J lost 4 bases; unmatched junction nucleotides: 10. The CDR3 nucleotides are TGTGCCAGCAGTGAACCCAGGGGGAAAATCGGAGAGACCCAGTACTTC. As protein: CASSEPRGKIGETQYF. Complete variable domain (other parts from reference TRBV25-1 and TRBJ2-5): EADIYQTPRYLVIGTGKKITLECSQTMGHDKMYWYQQDPGMELHLIHYSYGVNSTEKGDLSSESTVSRIRTEHFPLTLESARPSHTSQYLCASSEPRGKIGETQYFGPGTRLLVL.

V usage is TRBV5-1 and J usage is TRBJ1-1; 7 nucleotides match TRBD1. V trimming: 0 bases; J trimming: 4 bases; junction bases outside the gene matches: 3. Germline V gene sequence: CDR1 SGHRS, CDR2 YFSETQ. The CDR3 loop spans 14 amino acids. Here the CDR3 DNA reads TGCGCCAGCAGCTTGGACCAGGGGGGCACTGAAGCTTTCTTT. Its protein product is CASSLDQGGTEAFF. The full variable domain, completed using reference TRBV5-1 and TRBJ1-1, is KAGVTQTPRYLIKTRGQQVTLSCSPISGHRSVSWYQQTPGQGLQFLFEYFSETQRNKGNFPGRFSGRQFSNSRSEMNVSTLELGDSALYLCASSLDQGGTEAFFGQGTRLTVV.

This clone was counted at least ten times. This chain uses TRBV2 with TRBJ1-5; the D gene is possibly TRBD1 (5 bases). V was trimmed by 6 bases and J by 0 bases, leaving 9 bases between them. The germline V gene has CDR1 SNHLY and CDR2 FYNNEI. This CDR3 has 14 residues. CDR3 protein: CASRGRVSNQPQHF. CDR3 DNA sequence: TGTGCCAGCAGAGGCAGGGTTAGCAATCAGCCCCAGCATTTT.

The chain carries TRBV10-3 and TRBJ2-5; possibly TRBD1 or TRBD2 for D (6 bases each). Germline values: CDR1 ENHRY, CDR2 SYGVKD. The CDR3 runs to 13 residues. V was pared by 3 bases and J by 2 bases, with 7 bases between. In nucleotides, the CDR3 is TGTGCCATCAGTGAAGGGGGGCAAGAGACCCAGTACTTC. Translating it yields CAISEGGQETQYF.

V and J are TRBV6-1 and TRBJ1-1; the D gene is possibly TRBD1 (5 bases). Trimming stripped 5 bases from V and 8 bases from J, with 18 bases between. The CDR3 runs to 14 residues. The germline gives CDR1 MNHNS, CDR2 SASEGT. The CDR3: CASSSSSYSGEAFF. CDR3 DNA: TGTGCCAGCAGTTCCTCCTCATATTCAGGGGAAGCTTTCTTT.

The chain employs TRBV5-1 and TRBJ2-5, with 10 positions matching TRBD2. V was pared by 3 bases and J by 4 bases, with 9 bases of the junction left unmatched. This CDR3 is built from 16 residues. CDR1 and CDR2 (germline): SGHRS, YFSETQ. The CDR3 DNA is TGCGCCAGCAGCTCCGTAGATAGCGGGGGGAGAGAGACCCAGTACTTC. It translates to CASSSVDSGGRETQYF.

The J gene is TRBJ1-2, the V gene TRBV4-3; D perhaps matches TRBD1 (6 bases). Germline CDR1 reads LGHNA; CDR2 reads YSLEER. V was trimmed by 0 bases and J by 2 bases, leaving 10 bases between them. The CDR3 sequence is 15 residues long. The CDR3 region is CASSQEGAGNYGYTF. The CDR3 coding sequence is TGCGCCAGCAGCCAAGAGGGGGCAGGGAACTATGGCTACACCTTC.

The chain combines TRBV7-9 with TRBJ1-4, with no clear D. Germline V gene sequence: CDR1 SEHNR, CDR2 FQNEAQ (reference sequence). V lost 0 bases, J lost 5 bases, and 13 bases lay in between. CDR3 length: 16 residues. This CDR3 is CASSLAIFGRNEKLFF. In nucleotides, the CDR3 is TGTGCCAGCAGCTTAGCTATCTTTGGTAGAAATGAAAAACTGTTTTTT.

The chain recombines TRBV4-1 with TRBJ2-7; TRBD2 aligns across 7 bases. There are 17 residues in the CDR3. With V trimmed by 4 bases and J by 2 bases, 14 bases remained unmatched. CDR1 is MGHRA, CDR2 YSYEKL, per germline. The CDR3 DNA is TGCGCCAGCAGCCTTAAAGGATCTAGCGGAGACCCCTACGAGCAGTACTTC. It encodes CASSLKGSSGDPYEQYF.

The genes are TRBV6-5 and TRBJ1-2, with a tentative D call TRBD1 (5 bases). The germline V and J ends were trimmed by 10 bases and 5 bases, with 17 bases remaining between them. From germline, CDR1 is MNHEY and CDR2 SVGAGI. This CDR3 is 13 amino acids long. CDR3 amino acids: CATQKRQGYGYTF. The DNA of the CDR3 is TGTGCCACCCAAAAACGGCAGGGATATGGCTACACCTTC.

The V call is TRBV25-1, the J call TRBJ2-5; 8 nucleotides match TRBD2. The CDR3 contains 14 residues. V dropped 2 bases and J dropped 5; count of bases not matched to a gene: 4. CDR1 and CDR2 from the germline V gene are MGHDK and SYGVNS. The CDR3 bases are TGTGCCAGCAGTGAACGACTAGCGAAGGAGACCCAGTACTTC. Protein product: CASSERLAKETQYF.

The chain links TRBV4-3 to TRBJ2-3; 7 nucleotides match TRBD2. The V gene end was trimmed by 0 bases and the J gene end by 7 bases; junction bases not matched to a gene: 10. CDR3 size: 16 residues. Germline V CDR1 and CDR2: LGHNA, YSLEER. The CDR3 sequence: CASSQDEAGRIYTQYF. The CDR3 nucleotides read TGCGCCAGCAGCCAAGACGAAGCGGGGAGAATCTATACGCAGTATTTT.

The V call is TRBV5-1, the J call TRBJ2-7, with TRBD1 identical over 8 bases. The V gene's germline CDR1 is SGHRS and CDR2 YFSETQ. The CDR3 contains 14 residues. With 3 bases clipped from V and 6 bases from J, the junction kept 8 bases outside the gene matches. The CDR3 DNA is TGCGCCAGCAGCTCGGGACAGGATCGAGGCGAGCAGTACTTC. Protein product: CASSSGQDRGEQYF.

This chain uses TRBV6-1 with TRBJ2-7; 7 nucleotides align to TRBD1. V shed 2 bases and J 6 bases; nucleotides not matched to a gene: 4. Germline CDR1 reads MNHNS; CDR2 reads SASEGT. This CDR3 contains 13 residues. CDR3 loop: CASSEPRDSEQYF. The CDR3 region has the DNA TGTGCCAGCAGTGAACCTCGGGACAGCGAGCAGTACTTC.